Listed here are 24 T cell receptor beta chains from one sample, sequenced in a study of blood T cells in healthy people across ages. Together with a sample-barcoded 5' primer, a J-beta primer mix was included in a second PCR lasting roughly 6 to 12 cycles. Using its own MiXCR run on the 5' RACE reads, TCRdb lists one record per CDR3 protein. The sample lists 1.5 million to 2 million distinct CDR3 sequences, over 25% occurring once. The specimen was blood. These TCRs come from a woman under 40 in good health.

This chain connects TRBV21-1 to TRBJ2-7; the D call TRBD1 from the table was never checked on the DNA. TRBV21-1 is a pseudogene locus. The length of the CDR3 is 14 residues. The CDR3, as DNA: TGTGCCAGCACCGTCCCTGGCGGGACAGTGGGGCAGTACTTC. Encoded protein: CASTVPGGTVGQYF.

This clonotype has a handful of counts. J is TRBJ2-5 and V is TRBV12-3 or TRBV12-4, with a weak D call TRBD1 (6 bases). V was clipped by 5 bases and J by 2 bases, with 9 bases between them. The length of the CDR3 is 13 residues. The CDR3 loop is CASSDRIQETQYF. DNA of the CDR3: TGTGCCAGCAGTGACAGGATACAAGAGACCCAGTACTTC.

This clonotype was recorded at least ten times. The CDR3 protein is CAIGNHRDTNEQYF. The DNA of the CDR3 is TGTGCCATCGGCAACCATCGGGACACCAACGAGCAGTACTTC. The J gene is TRBJ2-7, the V gene TRBV10-3; tentative D call: TRBD1 (6 bases). Germline V gene data show CDR1 as ENHRY and CDR2 as SYGVKD. V was shortened by 8 bases and J by 5 bases, with 19 bases between the two germline ends. The length of the CDR3 is 14 residues.

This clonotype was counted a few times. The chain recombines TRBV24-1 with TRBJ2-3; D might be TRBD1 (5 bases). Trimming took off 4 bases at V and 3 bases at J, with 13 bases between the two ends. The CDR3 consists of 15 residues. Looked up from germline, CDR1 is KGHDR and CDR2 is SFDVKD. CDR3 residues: CATSDPQGRTDTQYF. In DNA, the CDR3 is TGTGCCACCAGTGACCCTCAGGGTAGAACAGATACGCAGTATTTT.

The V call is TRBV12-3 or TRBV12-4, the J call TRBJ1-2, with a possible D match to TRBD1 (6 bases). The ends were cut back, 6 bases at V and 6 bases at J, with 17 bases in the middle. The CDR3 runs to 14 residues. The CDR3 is CASSLSRTANGYTF. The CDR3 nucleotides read TGTGCCAGCAGCTTAAGCCGGACAGCAAATGGCTACACCTTC.

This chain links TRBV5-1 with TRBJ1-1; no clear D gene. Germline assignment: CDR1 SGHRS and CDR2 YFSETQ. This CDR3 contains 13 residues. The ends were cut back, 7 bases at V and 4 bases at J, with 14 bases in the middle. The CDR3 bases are TGCGCCAGCCGCCCGGGGTCGGGCACTGAAGCTTTCTTT. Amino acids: CASRPGSGTEAFF. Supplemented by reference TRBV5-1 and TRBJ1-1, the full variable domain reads KAGVTQTPRYLIKTRGQQVTLSCSPISGHRSVSWYQQTPGQGLQFLFEYFSETQRNKGNFPGRFSGRQFSNSRSEMNVSTLELGDSALYLCASRPGSGTEAFFGQGTRLTVV.

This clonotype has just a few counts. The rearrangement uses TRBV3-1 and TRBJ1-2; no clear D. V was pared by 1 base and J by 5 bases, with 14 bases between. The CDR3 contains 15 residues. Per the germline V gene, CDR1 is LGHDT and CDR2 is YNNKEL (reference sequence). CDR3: CASSQGFVQFYGYTF. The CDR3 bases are TGTGCCAGCAGCCAAGGCTTCGTTCAGTTTTATGGCTACACCTTC.

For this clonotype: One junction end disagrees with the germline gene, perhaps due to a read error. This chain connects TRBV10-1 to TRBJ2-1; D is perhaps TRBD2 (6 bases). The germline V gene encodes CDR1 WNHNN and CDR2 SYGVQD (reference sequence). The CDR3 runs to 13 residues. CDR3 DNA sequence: TGCGCCAGCAGTGCATCCTGGGGCGGGGAGCGGTTCTTC. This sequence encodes CASSASWGGERFF.

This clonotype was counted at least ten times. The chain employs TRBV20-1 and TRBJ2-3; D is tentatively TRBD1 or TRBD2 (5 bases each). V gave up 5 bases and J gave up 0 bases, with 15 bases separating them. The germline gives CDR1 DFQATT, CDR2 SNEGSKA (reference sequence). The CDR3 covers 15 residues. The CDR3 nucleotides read TGCAGTGCTCGACCCGGGGCTAGGAGCACAGATACGCAGTATTTT. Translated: CSARPGARSTDTQYF.

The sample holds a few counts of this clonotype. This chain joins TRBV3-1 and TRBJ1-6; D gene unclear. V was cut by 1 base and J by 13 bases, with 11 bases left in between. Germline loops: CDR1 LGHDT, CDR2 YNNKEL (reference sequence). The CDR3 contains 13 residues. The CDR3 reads CASSQGLGMPLHF. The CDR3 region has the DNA TGTGCCAGCAGCCAAGGGTTAGGTATGCCCCTCCACTTT.

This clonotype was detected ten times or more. CDR3 sequence (DNA): TGTGCCAGCAGGATTAATCCGTCCGAGCAGTACTTC. This codes for CASRINPSEQYF. V is TRBV12-3 or TRBV12-4 and J is TRBJ2-7; no definite D call. This CDR3 has 12 residues. Between the trimmed V and J ends, which lost 6 bases and 6 bases, there was a span of 12 bases.

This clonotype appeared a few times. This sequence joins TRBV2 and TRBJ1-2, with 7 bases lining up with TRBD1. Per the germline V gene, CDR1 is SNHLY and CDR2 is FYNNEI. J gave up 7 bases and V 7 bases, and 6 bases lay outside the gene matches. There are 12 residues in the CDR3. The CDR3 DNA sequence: TGTGCCAGCACACAGGGGAGTACTGGCTACACCTTC. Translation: CASTQGSTGYTF.

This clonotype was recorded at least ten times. CDR3 amino acids: CASSFTGTEANQPQHF. The CDR3 DNA reads TGTGCCAGCAGCTTTACCGGGACGGAGGCCAATCAGCCCCAGCATTTT. J is TRBJ1-5 and V is TRBV7-2; a weak D match, TRBD1 (5 bases). The germline V gene encodes CDR1 SGHTA and CDR2 FQGNSA. The CDR3 has 16 amino acids. Trimming cost V 3 bases and J 3 bases, with 15 bases left between them.

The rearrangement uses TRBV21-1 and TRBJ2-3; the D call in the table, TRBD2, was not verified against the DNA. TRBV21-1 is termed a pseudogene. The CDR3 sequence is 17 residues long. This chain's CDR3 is CASSQIWDFSCTDTQYF. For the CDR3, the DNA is TGTGCCAGCAGCCAGATCTGGGACTTTTCTTGCACAGATACGCAGTATTTT.

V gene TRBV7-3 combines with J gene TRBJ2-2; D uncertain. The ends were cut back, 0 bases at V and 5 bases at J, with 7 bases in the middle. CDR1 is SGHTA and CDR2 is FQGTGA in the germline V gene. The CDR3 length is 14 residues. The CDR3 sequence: CASSLTAGTGELFF. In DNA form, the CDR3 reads TGTGCCAGCAGCTTAACGGCCGGGACCGGGGAGCTGTTTTTT.

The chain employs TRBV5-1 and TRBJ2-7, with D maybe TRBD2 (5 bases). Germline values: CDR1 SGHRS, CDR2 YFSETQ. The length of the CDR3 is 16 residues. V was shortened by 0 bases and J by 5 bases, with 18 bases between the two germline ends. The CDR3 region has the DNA TGCGCCAGCAGCTTGGTCTTTGGTGGGAGTATCCACGAGCAGTACTTC. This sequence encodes CASSLVFGGSIHEQYF.

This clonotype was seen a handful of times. The CDR3 region has the DNA TGTGCCAGCAGTGACGGGGGAGGGGAGCTGTTTTTT. Translation: CASSDGGGELFF. This chain joins TRBV12-3 or TRBV12-4 and TRBJ2-2; D might be TRBD2 (6 bases). Trimming took 5 bases from V and 8 from J, leaving 9 bases between them. This CDR3 comprises 12 residues.

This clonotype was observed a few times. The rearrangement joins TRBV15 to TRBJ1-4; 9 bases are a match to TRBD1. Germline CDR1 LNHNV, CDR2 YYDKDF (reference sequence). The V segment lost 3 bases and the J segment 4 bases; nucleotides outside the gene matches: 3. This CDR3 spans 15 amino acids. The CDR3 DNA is TGTGCCACCAGCAGCTTGGGACAGGGTAATGAAAAACTGTTTTTT. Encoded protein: CATSSLGQGNEKLFF.

The CDR3 reads CASNTRGGPDTQYF. The DNA of the CDR3 is TGTGCCAGCAACACCCGGGGAGGCCCAGATACGCAGTATTTT. The rearrangement joins TRBV3-1 to TRBJ2-3; the D gene is possibly TRBD2 (6 bases). CDR1 is LGHDT and CDR2 is YNNKEL in the germline V gene (reference sequence). The CDR3 extends over 14 amino acids. Trimming removed 7 bases at V and 4 bases at J, with 15 bases between.

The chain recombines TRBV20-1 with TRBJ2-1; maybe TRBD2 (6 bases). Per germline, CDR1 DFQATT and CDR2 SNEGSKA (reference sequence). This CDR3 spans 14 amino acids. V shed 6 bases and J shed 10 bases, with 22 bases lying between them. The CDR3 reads CSAGETESRGEQFF. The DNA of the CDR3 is TGCAGTGCGGGGGAAACAGAGTCGCGGGGCGAGCAGTTCTTC.

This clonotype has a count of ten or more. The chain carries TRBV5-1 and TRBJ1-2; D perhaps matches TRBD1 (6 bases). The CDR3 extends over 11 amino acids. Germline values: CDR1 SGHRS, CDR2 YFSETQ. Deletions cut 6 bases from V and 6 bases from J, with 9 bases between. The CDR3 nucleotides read TGCGCCAGCATACAGGGCGATGGCTACACCTTC. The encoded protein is CASIQGDGYTF.

CDR3 sequence reads: CASRGTDGTEQYF. In DNA, the CDR3 is TGTGCCAGCAGGGGAACCGACGGTACCGAGCAGTACTTC. This chain uses TRBV25-1 with TRBJ2-4, with D unclear. The J call is doubtful: the DNA matches TRBJ2-7 better. The CDR3 spans 13 residues. From germline, CDR1 is MGHDK and CDR2 SYGVNS.

CDR3 DNA sequence: TGTGCCAGCAGCTTAGCGTGGGAGGGACTGGACGAGCAGTACTTC. This translates into CASSLAWEGLDEQYF. The chain has TRBV7-9 and TRBJ2-5; 7 nucleotides line up with TRBD2. The better agreement between TRBJ2-7 and the DNA end casts doubt on the J call. The germline V gene has CDR1 SEHNR and CDR2 FQNEAQ (reference sequence). The CDR3 extends over 15 amino acids.

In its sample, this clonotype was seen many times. The chain's CDR3 is CAISDPVDSGRGETQYF. CDR3 in DNA: TGTGCCATCAGTGATCCGGTTGATAGCGGGAGAGGGGAGACCCAGTACTTC. This chain joins TRBV10-3 and TRBJ2-5, with 9 bases fitting TRBD2. The CDR3 has 17 residues. The J segment lost 5 bases and the V segment lost 3 bases, leaving 13 bases of the junction unmatched. The V gene's germline CDR1 is ENHRY and CDR2 SYGVKD.